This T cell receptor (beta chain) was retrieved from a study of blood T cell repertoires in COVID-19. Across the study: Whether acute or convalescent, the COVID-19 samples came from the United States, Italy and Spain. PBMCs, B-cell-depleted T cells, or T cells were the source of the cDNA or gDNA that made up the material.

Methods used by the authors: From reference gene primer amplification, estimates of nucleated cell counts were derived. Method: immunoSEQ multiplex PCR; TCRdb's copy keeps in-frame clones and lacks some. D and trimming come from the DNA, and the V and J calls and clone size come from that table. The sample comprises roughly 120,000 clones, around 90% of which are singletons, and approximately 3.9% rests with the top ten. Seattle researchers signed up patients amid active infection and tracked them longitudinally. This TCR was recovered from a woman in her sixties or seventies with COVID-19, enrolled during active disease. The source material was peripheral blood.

CDR3 in DNA: TGCGCCAGCAGCCAAGAGGGGCGGTTTAATTCACCCCTCCACTTT. It translates to CASSQEGRFNSPLHF. V is TRBV4-3 and J is TRBJ1-6; tentative D call: TRBD1 (5 bases). The CDR3 length is 15 residues. The V end lost 0 bases, the J end lost 6 bases, and 9 bases lay between the germline ends. CDR1 and CDR2 from the germline V gene are LGHNA and YSLEER.